The 10 T cell receptor beta chains reported below all come from one sample, sequenced in a study of T cells in Graves' hyperthyroidism and ophthalmopathy. The TCR beta CDR3 regions underwent amplification using RNA transcripts as the source. The HTBI set primed first-round TCR CDR3 RT-PCR. One entry per CDR3 protein, called by TCRdb with MiXCR from the multiplex PCR reads. Among more than 300,000 distinct CDR3 sequences listed, approximately 13% were seen once. The sample taken for sequencing was blood. The receptors shown here come from an older woman with Graves' hyperthyroidism.

This clonotype came up a few times. Here the CDR3 DNA reads TGTGCTACGCAAGGAGGGGGCCGGGCTGAAGCTTTCTTT. Its protein is CATQGGGRAEAFF. This rearrangement joins TRBV6-1 to TRBJ1-1, with 7 bases aligning to TRBD1. The germline V gene encodes CDR1 MNHNS and CDR2 SASEGT. The CDR3 sequence is 13 residues long.

This clonotype was observed a handful of times. This chain joins TRBV19 and TRBJ2-3; 7 positions agree with TRBD1. From germline, CDR1 is LNHDA and CDR2 SQIVND (reference sequence). The CDR3 is made up of 14 amino acids. Unmatched junction bases numbered 9, after V lost 8 bases and J lost 4 bases. The CDR3 DNA reads TGTGCCAGTCGAGATAGAGGGGGCGCAGATACGCAGTATTTT. The encoded protein is CASRDRGGADTQYF. Looking up the rest from reference TRBV19 and TRBJ2-3 gives the full variable domain: DGGITQSPKYLFRKEGQNVTLSCEQNLNHDAMYWYRQDPGQGLRLIYYSQIVNDFQKGDIAEGYSVSREKKESFPLTVTSAQKNPTAFYLCASRDRGGADTQYFGPGTRLTVL.

This clonotype was counted at least ten times. The chain couples TRBV2 to TRBJ2-7; 8 bases fit TRBD2. Germline trimming cut 0 bases from V and 3 bases from J; bases unmatched to any gene: 7. Germline V gene data show CDR1 as SNHLY and CDR2 as FYNNEI. CDR3 length equals 16 residues. The CDR3: CASSEAGLAGIYEQYF. The CDR3 bases are TGTGCCAGCAGTGAAGCAGGTCTAGCGGGTATCTACGAGCAGTACTTC.

This clonotype was seen repeatedly, ten times or more. J is TRBJ2-5 and V is TRBV20-1; D is possibly TRBD1 or TRBD2 (7 bases each). Trimming took 3 bases from V and 3 from J, leaving 17 bases between them. The germline V gene has CDR1 DFQATT and CDR2 SNEGSKA (reference sequence). The CDR3 has 15 residues. The CDR3 DNA is TGCAGTGCTAGGGCAGGGGGGGGCGGCGAAGAGACCCAGTACTTC. As protein: CSARAGGGGEETQYF.

In regard to this clonotype: A much larger clone lies a single base off, so this may be a read error. This chain links TRBV20-1 with TRBJ1-1; D unclear. The CDR3 contains 14 residues. Germline CDR1 and CDR2: DFQATT and SNEGSKA (reference sequence). This chain's CDR3 is CSARGSQQNTEASF. The CDR3 bases are TGCAGTGCTAGAGGCTCACAACAGAACACTGAAGCTTCCTTT.

The CDR3 here is CASSLEGGSGEQYF. The CDR3 bases are TGTGCCAGCAGCTTAGAGGGGGGCAGCGGCGAGCAGTACTTC. V gene TRBV11-2 combines with J gene TRBJ2-7; perhaps D is TRBD1 or TRBD2 (6 bases each). Between the trimmed V and J ends, which lost 0 bases and 6 bases, there was a span of 12 bases. The CDR3 consists of 14 residues. Germline CDR1 SGHAT, CDR2 FQNNGV.

This clonotype has just a few counts. This chain uses TRBV18 with TRBJ1-2; 12 bases match TRBD1. The germline V gene has CDR1 KGHSH and CDR2 LQKENI. The CDR3 consists of 15 residues. The V segment lost 3 bases and the J segment 4 bases; nucleotides outside the gene matches: 3. CDR3 region: CASSPGQGAAYGYTF. The CDR3, as DNA: TGTGCCAGCTCACCGGGACAGGGGGCGGCCTATGGCTACACCTTC.

Remarks on this clonotype: A much larger clone sits a single nucleotide away, making a read error possible. The V gene is TRBV7-2, the J gene TRBJ2-3, with 9 positions matching TRBD2. The CDR3 runs to 15 residues. CDR1 and CDR2 (germline): SGHTA, FQGNSA. V lost 8 bases and J lost 4; bases outside the gene matches: 10. The CDR3, as DNA: TGTGCCAGCGACCCTAGCGGGACCCGCGCAGATACGCAGTATTTT. It specifies CASDPSGTRADTQYF.

The table lists this clonotype with many counts. The chain employs TRBV11-2 and TRBJ2-3, with 7 bases that match TRBD1. Germline CDR1 is SGHAT and CDR2 is FQNNGV. This CDR3 comprises 16 residues. V trimming: 7 bases; J trimming: 2 bases; junction bases outside the gene matches: 12. The CDR3 reads CASTYSWDSHTDTQYF. As DNA, the CDR3 is TGTGCCAGCACCTACTCCTGGGACAGCCACACAGATACGCAGTATTTT.

This clonotype was counted many times. The gene calls are TRBV7-9 and TRBJ2-7, with 10 bases matching TRBD1. The CDR3 is 13 amino acids. Germline V lookup: CDR1 SEHNR, CDR2 FQNEAQ (reference sequence). The V and J ends lost 7 bases and 3 bases, in that order; junction bases with no gene match: 3. The CDR3 sequence: CASKRDRGYEQYF. The CDR3 bases are TGTGCCAGCAAACGGGACAGGGGCTACGAGCAGTACTTC.